Included here is one T cell receptor beta chain sequence, with context. The antigen is unknown. Libraries for TCR beta were made by quantitative 5'-RACE with molecular barcodes. One entry per CDR3 protein results from TCRdb running MiXCR on the 5' RACE reads. The table records approximately 300,000 distinct CDR3 sequences, 8% of them present only once. The V end was cut by 4 bases, the J end by 5 bases, with 15 bases between. Per the germline V gene, CDR1 is ENHRY and CDR2 is SYGVKD. The CDR3 is 15 residues long. The sample is drawn from a study of CD8 T cells in ankylosing spondylitis. General observations from the study: Made up of eight highly homologous variants, a TCR beta motif appeared characteristic of ankylosing spondylitis blood. Reportedly, disease-linked clones are significantly enriched in ankylosing spondylitis patients' matched synovial fluid.

V and J are TRBV10-3 and TRBJ2-1; D is possibly TRBD1 (6 bases). The sequenced sample was blood, either unsorted or a sorted T cell fraction (not recorded which). The TCR was taken from a male donor with ankylosing spondylitis. Here the CDR3 reads CAISGGPSINNEQFF. The CDR3 nucleotides read TGTGCCATCAGTGGGGGGCCCTCGATCAACAATGAGCAGTTCTTC.